This T cell receptor beta chain was recorded in a study of beta chain features in type 1 diabetes. Germline lookup yields CDR1 SGHRS and CDR2 YFSETQ. The V end lost 0 bases, the J end lost 2 bases, and 14 bases lay between the germline ends. CDR3 length equals 16 residues. The entirety of the isolated RNA underwent reverse transcription, so expressed TCRB transcripts were sequenced. Repertoires were generated with immunoSEQ multiplex PCR, while TCRdb's copy carries only in-frame clones and drops some. Of over 500,000 clones in the sample, about 14% were seen once. The sequenced sample was naive CD4+ T cells from blood. The TCR was taken from a man aged 18 to 29 in good health. The chain couples TRBV5-1 to TRBJ2-5, with a possible D match to TRBD1 (6 bases). CDR3 bases: TGCGCCAGCAGCTTGGGGACAGTCGCCTTACAAGAGACCCAGTACTTC. Translating it yields CASSLGTVALQETQYF.